A selection of T cell receptor beta chains follows, all from one sample in a study of Graves' ophthalmopathy and Graves' hyperthyroidism. TCRdb independently ran MiXCR on the multiplex PCR reads; one entry per CDR3 protein. The sample lists approximately 640,000 distinct CDR3 sequences; about two fifths were seen once. The sample comprised peripheral blood. Receptor source: an adult man with Graves' ophthalmopathy. CDR3s include the opening cysteine and the closing phenylalanine or tryptophan. The order of the fields is CDR3 protein, CDR3 DNA, J gene, D gene, V gene, clone size. A D gene is named only where the DNA matches it firmly. Clone size is not always given. Where it is, it says once, few, many or a class for expanded clones.

CDR3 protein: CASSARQGRRKYNEQFF
CDR3 DNA: TGTGCCAGTAGTGCCCGACAGGGGAGGAGGAAGTACAATGAGCAGTTCTTC
J gene: TRBJ2-1
D gene: TRBD1
V gene: TRBV19
clone size: .

CDR3 protein: CASSFFPHGYTF
CDR3 DNA: TGTGCCAGCAGTTTTTTTCCCCATGGCTACACCTTC
J gene: TRBJ1-2
D gene: .
V gene: TRBV12-3/TRBV12-4
clone size: many

CDR3 protein: CASSLGGPHQPQHF
CDR3 DNA: TGTGCCAGCAGCCTGGGGGGGCCTCATCAGCCCCAGCATTTT
J gene: TRBJ1-5
D gene: .
V gene: TRBV11-1
clone size: .

CDR3 protein: CASSQDRTGFVETQYF
CDR3 DNA: TGTGCCAGCAGCCAAGATAGGACAGGCTTCGTCGAGACCCAGTACTTC
J gene: TRBJ2-5
D gene: TRBD1
V gene: TRBV25-1
clone size: .

CDR3 protein: CASSERGTGTVHENTIYF
CDR3 DNA: TGTGCCAGCAGTGAACGGGGGACAGGGACGGTTCATGAAAACACCATATATTTT
J gene: TRBJ1-3
D gene: TRBD1
V gene: TRBV25-1
clone size: .

CDR3 protein: CASSQVGAGSRDGYTF
CDR3 DNA: TGCGCCAGCAGCCAAGTTGGGGCAGGATCACGGGATGGCTACACCTTC
J gene: TRBJ1-2
D gene: .
V gene: TRBV4-1
clone size: many

CDR3 protein: CASSVGYRFPANEQYF
CDR3 DNA: TGTGCCAGCAGCGTAGGATATAGGTTTCCCGCCAACGAGCAGTACTTC
J gene: TRBJ2-7
D gene: .
V gene: TRBV9
clone size: many

CDR3 protein: CASSPDRDEQYF
CDR3 DNA: TGTGCCAGCAGCCCAGACCGGGACGAGCAGTACTTC
J gene: TRBJ2-7
D gene: .
V gene: TRBV14
clone size: many

CDR3 protein: CSGGGGYGYTF
CDR3 DNA: TGCAGCGGCGGAGGGGGCTATGGCTACACCTTC
J gene: TRBJ1-2
D gene: .
V gene: TRBV29-1
clone size: many

CDR3 protein: CASIWDYEQYF
CDR3 DNA: TGTGCCAGCATTTGGGATTACGAGCAGTACTTC
J gene: TRBJ2-7
D gene: .
V gene: TRBV2
clone size: many

CDR3 protein: CSATIGLVYEQYF
CDR3 DNA: TGCAGTGCAACAATAGGACTAGTCTACGAGCAGTACTTC
J gene: TRBJ2-7
D gene: TRBD2
V gene: TRBV20-1
clone size: once

CDR3 protein: CASSGRASRNEQFF
CDR3 DNA: TGTGCCAGCAGTGGCCGGGCCTCGAGGAATGAGCAGTTCTTC
J gene: TRBJ2-1
D gene: .
V gene: TRBV2
clone size: few

CDR3 protein: CASSERQGMNTEAFF
CDR3 DNA: TGCGCCAGCAGCGAACGACAGGGGATGAACACTGAAGCTTTCTTT
J gene: TRBJ1-1
D gene: TRBD1
V gene: TRBV5-1
clone size: many

CDR3 protein: CASSYNRIFNQPQHF
CDR3 DNA: TGTGCCAGCAGTTACAACAGGATATTCAATCAGCCCCAGCATTTT
J gene: TRBJ1-5
D gene: .
V gene: TRBV7-9
clone size: .

CDR3 protein: CATSRGLAGLRDEQYF
CDR3 DNA: TGTGCCACCAGCAGAGGACTAGCGGGGCTTCGGGACGAGCAGTACTTC
J gene: TRBJ2-7
D gene: TRBD2
V gene: TRBV15
clone size: many

CDR3 protein: CASSDRTGIGETQYF
CDR3 DNA: TGTGCCAGCAGTGATCGGACAGGGATAGGCGAGACCCAGTACTTC
J gene: TRBJ2-5
D gene: TRBD1
V gene: TRBV6-1
clone size: .

CDR3 protein: CASSTVGGNTEAFF
CDR3 DNA: TGTGCCAGCAGTACAGTCGGGGGCAACACTGAAGCTTTCTTC
J gene: TRBJ1-1
D gene: .
V gene: TRBV7-9
clone size: .

CDR3 protein: CASTNAGREQYF
CDR3 DNA: TGTGCCAGCACGAACGCCGGCCGGGAGCAGTACTTC
J gene: TRBJ2-7
D gene: .
V gene: TRBV2
clone size: many

CDR3 protein: CATSRDGARPGANVLTF
CDR3 DNA: TGTGCCACCAGCAGAGATGGGGCGCGGCCCGGGGCCAACGTCCTGACTTTC
J gene: TRBJ2-6
D gene: .
V gene: TRBV15
clone size: .

CDR3 protein: CASSQWTGKEPQHF
CDR3 DNA: TGTGCCAGCAGCCAATGGACGGGGAAGGAGCCCCAGCATTTT
J gene: TRBJ1-5
D gene: .
V gene: TRBV16
clone size: many

CDR3 protein: CASSATDRDYGYTF
CDR3 DNA: TGTGCCAGCAGCGCAACGGACAGGGACTATGGCTACACCTTC
J gene: TRBJ1-2
D gene: TRBD1
V gene: TRBV11-1
clone size: many

CDR3 protein: CASSPRGAATEAFF
CDR3 DNA: TGCGCCAGCAGCCCTCGGGGGGCGGCCACTGAAGCTTTCTTT
J gene: TRBJ1-1
D gene: .
V gene: TRBV4-3
clone size: .

CDR3 protein: CATSDSGPDEDTQYF
CDR3 DNA: TGTGCCACCAGTGATTCGGGACCGGATGAAGATACGCAGTATTTT
J gene: TRBJ2-3
D gene: .
V gene: TRBV24-1
clone size: once

CDR3 protein: CAIADSHSGNTIYF
CDR3 DNA: TGTGCCATCGCTGATAGTCACTCTGGAAACACCATATATTTT
J gene: TRBJ1-3
D gene: .
V gene: TRBV10-3
clone size: .

CDR3 protein: CASSPRTGVTEAFF
CDR3 DNA: TGTGCCAGCAGCCCCAGGACAGGGGTTACTGAAGCTTTCTTT
J gene: TRBJ1-1
D gene: TRBD1
V gene: TRBV12-3/TRBV12-4
clone size: many

CDR3 protein: CASSGQEHYGYIF
CDR3 DNA: TGCGCCAGCAGCGGTCAGGAACACTATGGCTACATCTTC
J gene: TRBJ1-2
D gene: .
V gene: TRBV10-2
clone size: .

CDR3 protein: CSVEGQGMGTQYF
CDR3 DNA: TGCAGCGTTGAAGGACAGGGCATGGGGACCCAGTACTTC
J gene: TRBJ2-5
D gene: TRBD1
V gene: TRBV29-1
clone size: once

CDR3 protein: CSSDGTAYGYTF
CDR3 DNA: TGCAGTTCCGATGGGACAGCCTATGGCTACACCTTC
J gene: TRBJ1-2
D gene: TRBD1
V gene: TRBV20-1
clone size: .

CDR3 protein: CASSEAPTPPDSTLHF
CDR3 DNA: TGTGCCAGCAGTGAAGCCCCGACGCCGCCCGACTCGACCCTCCACTTT
J gene: TRBJ1-6
D gene: .
V gene: TRBV6-5
clone size: few

CDR3 protein: CASSEPITNYGYTF
CDR3 DNA: TGTGCCAGCAGTGAGCCGATTACTAACTATGGCTACACCTTC
J gene: TRBJ1-2
D gene: .
V gene: TRBV2
clone size: many

CDR3 protein: CALSRTSYNSPLHF
CDR3 DNA: TGTGCCTTATCTAGGACGTCCTATAATTCACCCCTCCACTTT
J gene: TRBJ1-6
D gene: .
V gene: TRBV30
clone size: .

CDR3 protein: CASNTGHQNYGYTF
CDR3 DNA: TGTGCCAGCAACACGGGACATCAGAACTATGGCTACACCTTC
J gene: TRBJ1-2
D gene: .
V gene: TRBV6-6
clone size: .

CDR3 protein: CASSLASGEAGGYTF
CDR3 DNA: TGTGCCAGCAGTTTAGCGAGTGGGGAAGCGGGTGGCTACACCTTC
J gene: TRBJ1-2
D gene: .
V gene: TRBV12-3/TRBV12-4
clone size: .